This T cell receptor (beta chain) was retrieved from a study of technical replicates of blood from several donors. The CDR3 is 15 amino acids. Germline assignment: CDR1 SGHTA and CDR2 FQGTGA. Deletions cut 0 bases from V and 3 bases from J, with 11 bases between. Clones were read by immunoSEQ multiplex PCR, and TCRdb kept only the in-frame ones, dropping some. The sample holds roughly 76,000 clones, 80% to 90% seen once. Sample: PBMCs. The V gene is TRBV7-3, the J gene TRBJ1-2, with D possibly TRBD1 on 6 matching bases. The clonotype was recovered from a human donor in good health. Some clones in this sample may be carry-over from other donors' samples. CDR3 sequence (DNA): TGTGCCAGCAGCTTAACTCCAGGGGCTTACTATGGCTACACCTTC. Its protein is CASSLTPGAYYGYTF.